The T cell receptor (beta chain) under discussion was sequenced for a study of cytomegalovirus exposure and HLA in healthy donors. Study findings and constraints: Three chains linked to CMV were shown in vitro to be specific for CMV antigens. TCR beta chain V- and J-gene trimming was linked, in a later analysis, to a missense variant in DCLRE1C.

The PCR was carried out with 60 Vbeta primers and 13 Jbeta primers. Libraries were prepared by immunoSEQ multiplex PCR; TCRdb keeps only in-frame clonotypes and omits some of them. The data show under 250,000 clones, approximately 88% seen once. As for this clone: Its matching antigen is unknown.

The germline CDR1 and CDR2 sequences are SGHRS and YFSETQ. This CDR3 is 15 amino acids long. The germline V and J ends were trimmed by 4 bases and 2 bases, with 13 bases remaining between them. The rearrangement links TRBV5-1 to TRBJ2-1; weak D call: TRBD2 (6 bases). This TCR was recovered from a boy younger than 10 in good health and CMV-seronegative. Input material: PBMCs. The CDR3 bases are TGCGCCAGCAGCATCCTAGCGCCGACCTACAATGAGCAGTTCTTC. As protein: CASSILAPTYNEQFF. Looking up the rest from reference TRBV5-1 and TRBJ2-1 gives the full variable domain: KAGVTQTPRYLIKTRGQQVTLSCSPISGHRSVSWYQQTPGQGLQFLFEYFSETQRNKGNFPGRFSGRQFSNSRSEMNVSTLELGDSALYLCASSILAPTYNEQFFGPGTRLTVL.